Presented here are 9 T cell receptor beta chains from one specimen sequenced in a study of cytomegalovirus exposure and HLA in healthy donors. The study ran its PCR with 60 Vbeta and 13 Jbeta primers. The protocol was immunoSEQ multiplex PCR, while the TCRdb copy is restricted to in-frame clones and leaves out a portion. The sample contains 110,000 to 150,000 clones, 78% of which appear only once. The sequencing input was PBMCs. These TCRs come from a young woman in good health and CMV-seropositive.

The chain recombines TRBV5-1 with TRBJ2-2, with TRBD2 matching 10 bases. The CDR3 runs 16 residues. Germline-derived CDR1 and CDR2 are SGHRS and YFSETQ. With V trimmed by 2 bases and J by 0 bases, 1 base remained unmatched. The CDR3 nucleotides are TGCGCCAGCAGCTTAGCGGGGGGGCCGAACACCGGGGAGCTGTTTTTT. Its translation is CASSLAGGPNTGELFF.

The V gene is TRBV21-1, the J gene TRBJ2-1; TRBD2 is taken as the D call from the table, unchecked against the DNA. TRBV21-1 is a pseudogene locus. The length of the CDR3 is 11 residues. The CDR3: CASSMECEQFF. As DNA, the CDR3 is TGTGCCAGCAGCATGGAGTGTGAGCAGTTCTTC.

This clone was seen once. The chain carries TRBV28 and TRBJ1-1, with TRBD1 as a possible D gene (6 bases). Germline loops: CDR1 MDHEN, CDR2 SYDVKM. The CDR3 runs 15 residues. The V end was cut by 4 bases, the J end by 1 base, with 13 bases between. CDR3 nucleotides: TGTGCCAGCAGTTCGTCAGGGGTCTGGAACACTGAAGCTTTCTTT. Its translation: CASSSSGVWNTEAFF.

The chain joins TRBV9 to TRBJ2-1; 8 nucleotides match TRBD2. Germline V CDR1 and CDR2: SGDLS, YYNGEE. The CDR3 sequence is 13 residues long. The junction had 7 bases not matched to a gene; V was cut back by 7 bases and J by 7 bases. The CDR3 nucleotides are TGTGCCAGCGCTCGCGGGGGGCTGAATGAGCAGTTCTTC. This sequence encodes CASARGGLNEQFF. Using reference TRBV9 and TRBJ2-1 for the parts outside the CDR3, the full variable domain is DSGVTQTPKHLITATGQRVTLRCSPRSGDLSVYWYQQSLDQGLQFLIQYYNGEERAKGNILERFSAQQFPDLHSELNLSSLELGDSALYFCASARGGLNEQFFGPGTRLTVL.

The gene calls are TRBV6-5 and TRBJ2-7, with 10 bases matching TRBD1. Germline V CDR1 and CDR2: MNHEY, SVGAGI. CDR3 size: 15 residues. J was trimmed by 4 bases and V by 2 bases; bases with no gene match: 5. The CDR3 loop reads CASSYLTGGKYEQYF. The CDR3 DNA sequence: TGTGCCAGCAGTTACCTGACAGGGGGCAAGTACGAGCAGTACTTC.

The chain recombines TRBV13 with TRBJ2-2, with D unresolved. Trimming pared 3 bases from V and 3 bases from J, leaving 14 bases between. The CDR3 has 16 amino acids. Germline CDR1 PRHDT, CDR2 FYEKMQ (reference sequence). Here the CDR3 DNA reads TGTGCCAGCAGCTTGCGGCAGAAGGTCGACACCGGGGAGCTGTTTTTT. The encoded protein is CASSLRQKVDTGELFF.

The J gene is TRBJ2-3, the V gene TRBV11-2; D is unclear. The V end lost 4 bases, the J end lost 2 bases, and 10 bases lay between the germline ends. This CDR3 spans 14 amino acids. Germline CDR1 reads SGHAT; CDR2 reads FQNNGV. CDR3 residues: CASSYDSYTDTQYF. CDR3 nucleotides: TGTGCCAGCAGCTACGACTCCTACACAGATACGCAGTATTTT.

The V gene is TRBV5-6, the J gene TRBJ1-1; TRBD1 might be the D (6 bases). This CDR3 contains 15 residues. Trimming stripped 1 base from V and 1 base from J, with 11 bases between. Germline-derived CDR1 and CDR2 are SGHDT and YYEEEE. CDR3 protein: CASSLTGFRNTEAFF. The CDR3 DNA sequence: TGTGCCAGCAGCTTGACAGGGTTTAGGAACACTGAAGCTTTCTTT.

The gene calls are TRBV5-8 and TRBJ1-1, with TRBD1 matching 10 bases. The J segment lost 0 bases and the V segment lost 5 bases, leaving 7 bases of the junction unmatched. The CDR3 runs to 16 residues. Germline lookup yields CDR1 SGHTS and CDR2 YDEGEE. The CDR3 bases are TGTGCCAGCAGTTCCGGGACAGGGGTCTTGAACACTGAAGCTTTCTTT. Protein product: CASSSGTGVLNTEAFF.